This T cell receptor (beta chain) originates from a study of type 1 regulatory T cells. This clonotype has a handful of counts. Its antigen is currently unknown. TCRdb re-called the reads through MiXCR, storing one row per CDR3 protein. Here the sample spans around 64,000 distinct CDR3 sequences, less than 25% being singletons. Looked up from germline, CDR1 is DFQATT and CDR2 is SNEGSKA (reference sequence). The junction had 6 bases not matched to a gene; V was cut back by 6 bases and J by 4 bases. The CDR3 loop spans 13 amino acids. General observations from the study: Type 1 regulatory T cells had a more restricted TCR repertoire than non-type 1 regulatory T cells.

J is TRBJ2-5 and V is TRBV20-1, with TRBD1 matching over 9 bases. What was sequenced was cultured type 1 regulatory T (Tr1) cells, either the whole culture or a sorted fraction (not recorded which). The clonotype originates from a human donor in good health. CDR3 protein: CSAPTGGRETQYF. The CDR3 nucleotides are TGCAGTGCGCCAACAGGGGGCCGAGAGACCCAGTACTTC.